This TCR beta chain was captured in a study of CD8 T cells in ankylosing spondylitis (dated 2017 in TCRdb). Concerning the study at large: The study profiled T cell receptor beta repertoires in healthy donors and ankylosing spondylitis patients to find disease-linked TCR variants. The full study cohort was made up of 25 ankylosing spondylitis patients and roughly 100 healthy donors. Samples of peripheral blood were taken, and for ankylosing spondylitis patients, synovial fluid was collected as well. Points the paper makes about the study in general: The disease-linked clones were reported as significantly enriched in matched synovial fluid samples from ankylosing spondylitis patients. Some motif variants had previously been reported in the synovial fluid and blood of reactive arthritis patients, which suggests shared mechanisms of disease initiation. A CD8+ phenotype was shown by the disease-linked clones, which were found at relatively low frequencies in peripheral blood. Blood from ankylosing spondylitis patients appeared to be characterized by a TCR beta motif made up of several highly homologous amino acid variants.

In this sample, this clonotype turned up a few times. No antigen is known for it. No base quality values were provided; no much bigger clone lies one nucleotide off. Instrument used: Illumina HiSeq 2500. TCR beta libraries were prepared by quantitative 5'-RACE with molecular barcodes. The paper's processing steps were these. Disease-linked TCR variants were identified with a new computational method built on a probabilistic model of VDJ rearrangement. TCRdb ran its own pipeline on the public reads, namely fastp trimming at Q25 and MiXCR clone calling, and kept in-frame beta chains. Rows are combined by CDR3 protein, so each entry shows the most common genes and DNA. The V and J calls follow TCRdb's processing rather than the paper's. This sample gives 85,000 to 100,000 distinct CDR3 sequences in total; around 9.4% of them show up just once. The ten biggest clones cover roughly 5.6% of the sample. The CDR3 runs 16 residues from the cysteine to the phenylalanine. The entry retains the CDR3 DNA only, 48 bases that are in frame from base 1. V sheds 4 bases and J sheds 0 bases, leaving 14 bases between their ends. The germline V gene encodes CDR1 SGHAT and CDR2 FQNNGV.

The sample comprised blood, either unsorted or a sorted T cell fraction (not recorded which). Recombination joined TRBV11-2 with TRBJ2-3, with TRBD2 perhaps the D gene, on 7 matching bases. The TCR sequence derives from a male donor with ankylosing spondylitis or in good health (not recorded which). The DNA sequence is given as TGTGCCAGCAGCTACCTGGGGGGGCCCAGCACAGATACGCAGTATTTT. Translated, it reads CASSYLGGPSTDTQYF.